This T cell receptor beta chain stems from a study of T-cell memory formation after mild COVID-19. The CDR3 is 17 amino acids. Deletions cut 3 bases from V and 0 bases from J, with 15 bases between. Germline V CDR1 and CDR2: KGHSH, LQKENI. TCRdb called the 5' RACE reads again in MiXCR, with one record for every CDR3 protein. The repertoire consists of around 200,000 distinct CDR3 sequences, with under 20% occurring once and the leading ten covering 3.5% to 5%. Input material: PBMCs or a T cell subset sorted from them (not recorded which). This receptor was identified in a man between 18 and 29 years old who had mild COVID-19 (a few samples of this study predate the infection). Cell type and time point are not known. The chain has TRBV18 and TRBJ1-3, with a weak D call TRBD1 (6 bases). The CDR3: CASSPVRGANSGNTIYF. CDR3 in DNA: TGTGCCAGCTCACCCGTTCGGGGGGCCAACTCTGGAAACACCATATATTTT.